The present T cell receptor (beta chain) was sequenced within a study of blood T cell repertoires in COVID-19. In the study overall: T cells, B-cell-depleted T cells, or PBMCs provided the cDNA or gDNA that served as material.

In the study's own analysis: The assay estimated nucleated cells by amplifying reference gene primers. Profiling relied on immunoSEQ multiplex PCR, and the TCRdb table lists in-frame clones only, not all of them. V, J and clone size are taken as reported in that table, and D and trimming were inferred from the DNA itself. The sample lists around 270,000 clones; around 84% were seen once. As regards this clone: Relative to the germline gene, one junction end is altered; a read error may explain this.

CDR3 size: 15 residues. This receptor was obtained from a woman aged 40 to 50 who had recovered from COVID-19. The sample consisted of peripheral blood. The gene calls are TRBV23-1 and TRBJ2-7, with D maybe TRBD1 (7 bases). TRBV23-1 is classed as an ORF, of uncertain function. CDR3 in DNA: TGCGCCAGCGGTCAGAATGGAGGGGGCACCTACGAGCAGTACTTC. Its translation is CASGQNGGGTYEQYF.